These T cell receptor beta chains were read from a single sample in a study of blood T cell repertoires in COVID-19. Only in-frame clones appear in the TCRdb table, and some are missing; sequencing was by immunoSEQ multiplex PCR. The data contain 200,000 to 250,000 clones, 80% to 85% of them seen just once; the ten biggest clones take up 3.4%. The sequenced sample was peripheral blood. These receptors were obtained from a young woman with acute or convalescent COVID-19. Each CDR3 is given with its conserved first and last residue. The order of the fields is D gene, clone size, J gene, V gene, CDR3 protein, CDR3 DNA. The D gene is left open where the match is weak. Not all rows give a size; the values are once, few, many and, for expanded clones, a class.

D: TRBD2; size: -; J: TRBJ2-1; V: TRBV4-1; CDR3: CASSQEAGVFPYNEQFF; DNA: TGCGCCAGCAGCCAAGAAGCGGGAGTTTTCCCCTACAATGAGCAGTTCTTC
D: TRBD2; size: -; J: TRBJ2-1; V: TRBV4-3; CDR3: CASSQDSWGTSGTHEQFF; DNA: TGCGCCAGCAGCCAAGATTCTTGGGGGACTAGCGGGACTCATGAGCAGTTCTTC
D: -; size: -; J: TRBJ1-1; V: TRBV19; CDR3: CASSIRVDTEAFF; DNA: TGTGCCAGTAGTATTCGGGTTGACACTGAAGCTTTCTTT
D: TRBD1; size: -; J: TRBJ2-1; V: TRBV5-4; CDR3: CASSLVGQAFF; DNA: TGTGCCAGCAGCTTGGTAGGACAGGCGTTCTTC
D: TRBD1; size: -; J: TRBJ2-5; V: TRBV27; CDR3: CASSTRTGYQETQYF; DNA: TGTGCCAGCAGTACAAGGACAGGGTACCAAGAGACCCAGTACTTC
D: -; size: once; J: TRBJ2-7; V: TRBV5-1; CDR3: CASSPGWGQVEQYF; DNA: TGCGCCAGCAGCCCGGGTTGGGGGCAGGTCGAGCAGTACTTC
D: -; size: -; J: TRBJ1-1; V: TRBV20-1; CDR3: CSASRRVVVTEAFF; DNA: TGCAGTGCTAGTCGCAGGGTTGTGGTCACTGAAGCTTTCTTT
D: TRBD1; size: -; J: TRBJ2-2; V: TRBV28; CDR3: CASSLTGTGFTGELFF; DNA: TGTGCCAGCAGTTTGACCGGGACAGGCTTTACCGGGGAGCTGTTTTTT
D: -; size: -; J: TRBJ1-5; V: TRBV6-5; CDR3: CASSYSGGINQPQHF; DNA: TGTGCCAGCAGTTACTCAGGGGGAATCAATCAGCCCCAGCATTTT
D: TRBD1; size: once; J: TRBJ1-1; V: TRBV19; CDR3: CASRWTGWNTEAFF; DNA: TGTGCCAGTAGGTGGACAGGCTGGAACACTGAAGCTTTCTTT
D: TRBD1; size: -; J: TRBJ1-2; V: TRBV27; CDR3: CASSRLRDRGFSFNYGYTF; DNA: TGTGCCAGCAGCAGACTCCGGGACAGGGGGTTTTCCTTTAACTATGGCTACACCTTC
D: -; size: once; J: TRBJ1-5; V: TRBV7-2; CDR3: CASSLIPGSSYSNQPQHF; DNA: TGTGCCAGCAGCTTAATCCCCGGGAGTTCGTATAGCAATCAGCCCCAGCATTTT
D: TRBD2; size: -; J: TRBJ2-1; V: TRBV9; CDR3: CASSVVAGVGNEQFF; DNA: TGTGCCAGCAGCGTAGTTGCGGGAGTTGGCAATGAGCAGTTCTTC
D: TRBD2; size: -; J: TRBJ2-2; V: TRBV2; CDR3: CASSLAGATGELFF; DNA: TGTGCCAGCAGCCTAGCGGGAGCCACCGGGGAGCTGTTTTTT
D: TRBD1; size: -; J: TRBJ2-7; V: TRBV9; CDR3: CASSVGGQNSYEQYF; DNA: TGTGCCAGCAGCGTAGGGGGACAGAACTCCTACGAGCAGTACTTC
D: -; size: -; J: TRBJ2-3; V: TRBV18; CDR3: CASSPPNSADTQYF; DNA: TGTGCCAGCTCACCACCCAATAGCGCGGATACGCAGTATTTT
D: -; size: -; J: TRBJ1-4; V: TRBV20-1; CDR3: CSVPQGEKLFF; DNA: TGCAGTGTACCCCAGGGTGAAAAACTGTTTTTT
D: TRBD1; size: once; J: TRBJ2-7; V: TRBV4-2; CDR3: CASSQQTGTGAAEQYF; DNA: TGTGCCAGCAGCCAGCAGACCGGGACAGGGGCAGCCGAGCAGTACTTC
D: -; size: -; J: TRBJ1-6; V: TRBV7-8; CDR3: CASSVERNSPLHF; DNA: TGTGCCAGCAGTGTAGAGCGGAATTCACCCCTCCACTTT
D: TRBD1; size: -; J: TRBJ2-1; V: TRBV2; CDR3: CASSDWTGNEQFF; DNA: TGTGCCAGCAGTGACTGGACAGGGAATGAGCAGTTCTTC
D: -; size: few; J: TRBJ1-1; V: TRBV5-1; CDR3: CASSAGMRTEAFF; DNA: TGCGCCAGCAGCGCGGGGATGAGGACTGAAGCTTTCTTT
D: TRBD1; size: -; J: TRBJ2-2; V: TRBV7-9; CDR3: CASSPIQGAGNTGELFF; DNA: TGTGCCAGCAGCCCCATACAGGGGGCGGGGAACACCGGGGAGCTGTTTTTT
D: TRBD2; size: -; J: TRBJ2-5; V: TRBV29-1; CDR3: CSVLAGGQTQYF; DNA: TGCAGCGTTTTGGCGGGAGGGCAGACCCAGTACTTC
D: TRBD1; size: -; J: TRBJ1-2; V: TRBV11-2; CDR3: CASSLAGTGNPYGYTF; DNA: TGTGCCAGCAGCTTAGCAGGGACAGGGAACCCATATGGCTACACCTTC
D: -; size: -; J: TRBJ2-1; V: TRBV9; CDR3: CASSVGGGGSGSSYNEQFF; DNA: TGTGCCAGCAGCGTAGGAGGGGGGGGTAGCGGAAGCTCCTACAATGAGCAGTTCTTC